This T cell receptor beta chain was sequenced in a study of blood T cell repertoires in COVID-19. Across the whole study: Material from acute and convalescent COVID-19 was sourced from the United States, Italy and Spain.

The CDR3 is 14 amino acids. Germline CDR1 KGHDR, CDR2 SFDVKD. V trimming: 10 bases; J trimming: 6 bases; junction bases outside the gene matches: 5. A Seattle source enrolled patients during active infection and followed them longitudinally. Only in-frame clones appear in the TCRdb table, and some are missing; sequencing was by immunoSEQ multiplex PCR. There are about 300,000 clones in the sample; approximately 90% occur only once, and approximately 7.5% lies in the top ten. The source material was peripheral blood. The receptor comes from a woman between 25 and 40 years old with COVID-19, enrolled during active disease. This chain uses TRBV24-1 with TRBJ2-2; 12 bases fit TRBD2. CDR3 DNA: TGTGCCACAAGGACTAGCGGGATTCCCGGGGAGCTGTTTTTT. This gives the protein CATRTSGIPGELFF.